Listed here are 12 T cell receptor beta chains from one sample, sequenced in a study of shared clonotypes between healthy human individuals. Sequencing was performed with immunoSEQ multiplex PCR; in TCRdb, only in-frame clones are kept and a portion is missing. The top ten hold around 13% of the sample, which has 450,000 to 500,000 clones, around 73% seen once. Sequenced material: PBMCs. These receptors all stem from a woman aged 40 to 50 in good health. Some clones in this sample may be carry-over from other donors' samples.

A few counts support this clone. The chain joins TRBV7-2 to TRBJ2-5; 10 bases fit TRBD2. The V and J ends lost 5 bases and 5 bases, in that order; junction bases with no gene match: 11. Germline V lookup: CDR1 SGHTA, CDR2 FQGNSA. The CDR3 has 16 residues. CDR3 in DNA: TGTGCCAGCAGCCAAGGCCTAGCGGGAGTTGGGGAGACCCAGTACTTC. Its translation is CASSQGLAGVGETQYF.

The chain couples TRBV30 to TRBJ2-3; D is possibly TRBD1 (6 bases). Germline V gene data show CDR1 as GTSNPN and CDR2 as SVGIG (reference sequence). There are 14 residues in the CDR3. Trimming pared 4 bases from V and 4 bases from J, leaving 15 bases between. In DNA form, the CDR3 reads TGTGCCTGGATAAGGGCAGGGGCCGCAGATACGCAGTATTTT. Encoded protein: CAWIRAGAADTQYF.

This clone was counted a single time. The chain uses TRBV28 and TRBJ1-1; D uncertain. The CDR3 has 14 amino acids. V lost 4 bases and J lost 0, with 9 bases in between. Looked up from germline, CDR1 is MDHEN and CDR2 is SYDVKM. CDR3 bases: TGTGCCAGCAGTTCGGGTGACATGAACACTGAAGCTTTCTTT. It translates to CASSSGDMNTEAFF.

This clone was seen a few times. The CDR3 spells CASSPAYGTGPYEQYF. The CDR3 nucleotides read TGTGCCAGCAGTCCCGCGTATGGGACAGGGCCCTACGAGCAGTACTTC. V is TRBV27 and J is TRBJ2-7; TRBD1 matches at 9 bases. This CDR3 is 16 amino acids long. CDR1 MNHEY and CDR2 SMNVEV come from the germline V gene (reference sequence). V was clipped by 5 bases and J by 2 bases; unmatched bases: 10.

The genes are TRBV7-2 and TRBJ2-3, with 11 bases identical to TRBD2. The CDR3 runs to 17 residues. V trimming: 5 bases; J trimming: 5 bases; junction bases outside the gene matches: 12. Germline V gives CDR1 SGHTA, CDR2 FQGNSA. The CDR3 DNA is TGTGCCAGCAGCCCCCGCCATTTAGCGGGAGGGGTAGATACGCAGTATTTT. Amino acid sequence: CASSPRHLAGGVDTQYF.

This chain links TRBV19 with TRBJ2-5; TRBD2 matches at 10 bases. Judging by the DNA end, TRBJ2-7 fits better; the J call may be wrong. From germline, CDR1 is LNHDA and CDR2 SQIVND (reference sequence). The CDR3 is made up of 15 amino acids. The CDR3 sequence: CASSTPGLASYEQYF. In DNA form, the CDR3 reads TGTGCCAGTAGTACTCCGGGACTAGCGAGCTACGAGCAGTACTTC.

This chain links TRBV30 with TRBJ1-2; D uncertain. V gave up 1 base and J gave up 6 bases, with 9 bases separating them. CDR1 is GTSNPN and CDR2 is SVGIG in the germline V gene (reference sequence). The CDR3 totals 12 residues. This chain's CDR3 is CAWSGGRNGYTF. The CDR3 DNA follows: TGTGCCTGGAGTGGGGGAAGGAATGGCTACACCTTC. Combining the CDR3 with reference TRBV30 and TRBJ1-2 gives the whole variable domain SQTIHQWPATLVQPVGSPLSLECTVEGTSNPNLYWYRQAAGRGLQLLFYSVGIGQISSEVPQNLSASRPQDRQFILSSKKLLLSDSGFYLCAWSGGRNGYTFGSGTRLTVV.

This chain links TRBV9 with TRBJ2-5; D gene ambiguous. V was trimmed by 0 bases and J by 7 bases, leaving 10 bases between them. The CDR3 spans 13 residues. Per the germline V gene, CDR1 is SGDLS and CDR2 is YYNGEE. CDR3 residues: CASSVAELGTQYF. CDR3 in DNA: TGTGCCAGCAGCGTAGCGGAGTTGGGGACCCAGTACTTC.

The chain uses TRBV28 and TRBJ1-5, with TRBD1 as a possible D gene (5 bases). Germline CDR1 reads MDHEN; CDR2 reads SYDVKM. The CDR3 has 16 amino acids. Trimming shortened V by 5 bases and J by 0 bases, and 14 bases separated the two germline ends. The CDR3 DNA follows: TGTGCCAGCAGTCCCCTTATGAGGGGTAGCAATCAGCCCCAGCATTTT. Protein product: CASSPLMRGSNQPQHF.

The chain couples TRBV28 to TRBJ1-2, with 7 nucleotides matching TRBD1. Germline loops: CDR1 MDHEN, CDR2 SYDVKM. The length of the CDR3 is 15 residues. The trim removed 7 bases at V and 0 bases at J, leaving 8 bases unmatched. The CDR3 loop is CASTTGQPPNYGYTF. Here the CDR3 DNA reads TGTGCCAGCACCACGGGACAGCCCCCTAACTATGGCTACACCTTC.

The chain has TRBV2 and TRBJ1-2, with TRBD1 identical over 7 bases. V lost 8 bases and J lost 7; bases outside the gene matches: 22. Germline-derived CDR1 and CDR2 are SNHLY and FYNNEI. The length of the CDR3 is 17 residues. The CDR3 region has the DNA TGTGCCAGCGATGGGAGGGGAACGACAGGGCGGGTCTGTGGCTACACCTTC. Its protein is CASDGRGTTGRVCGYTF.

The J gene is TRBJ2-1, the V gene TRBV5-1; D is ambiguous. The germline V gene has CDR1 SGHRS and CDR2 YFSETQ. This CDR3 is built from 14 residues. V gave up 0 bases and J gave up 2 bases, with 6 bases separating them. CDR3 region: CASSLGETYNEQFF. DNA for the CDR3: TGCGCCAGCAGCTTGGGAGAAACCTACAATGAGCAGTTCTTC.